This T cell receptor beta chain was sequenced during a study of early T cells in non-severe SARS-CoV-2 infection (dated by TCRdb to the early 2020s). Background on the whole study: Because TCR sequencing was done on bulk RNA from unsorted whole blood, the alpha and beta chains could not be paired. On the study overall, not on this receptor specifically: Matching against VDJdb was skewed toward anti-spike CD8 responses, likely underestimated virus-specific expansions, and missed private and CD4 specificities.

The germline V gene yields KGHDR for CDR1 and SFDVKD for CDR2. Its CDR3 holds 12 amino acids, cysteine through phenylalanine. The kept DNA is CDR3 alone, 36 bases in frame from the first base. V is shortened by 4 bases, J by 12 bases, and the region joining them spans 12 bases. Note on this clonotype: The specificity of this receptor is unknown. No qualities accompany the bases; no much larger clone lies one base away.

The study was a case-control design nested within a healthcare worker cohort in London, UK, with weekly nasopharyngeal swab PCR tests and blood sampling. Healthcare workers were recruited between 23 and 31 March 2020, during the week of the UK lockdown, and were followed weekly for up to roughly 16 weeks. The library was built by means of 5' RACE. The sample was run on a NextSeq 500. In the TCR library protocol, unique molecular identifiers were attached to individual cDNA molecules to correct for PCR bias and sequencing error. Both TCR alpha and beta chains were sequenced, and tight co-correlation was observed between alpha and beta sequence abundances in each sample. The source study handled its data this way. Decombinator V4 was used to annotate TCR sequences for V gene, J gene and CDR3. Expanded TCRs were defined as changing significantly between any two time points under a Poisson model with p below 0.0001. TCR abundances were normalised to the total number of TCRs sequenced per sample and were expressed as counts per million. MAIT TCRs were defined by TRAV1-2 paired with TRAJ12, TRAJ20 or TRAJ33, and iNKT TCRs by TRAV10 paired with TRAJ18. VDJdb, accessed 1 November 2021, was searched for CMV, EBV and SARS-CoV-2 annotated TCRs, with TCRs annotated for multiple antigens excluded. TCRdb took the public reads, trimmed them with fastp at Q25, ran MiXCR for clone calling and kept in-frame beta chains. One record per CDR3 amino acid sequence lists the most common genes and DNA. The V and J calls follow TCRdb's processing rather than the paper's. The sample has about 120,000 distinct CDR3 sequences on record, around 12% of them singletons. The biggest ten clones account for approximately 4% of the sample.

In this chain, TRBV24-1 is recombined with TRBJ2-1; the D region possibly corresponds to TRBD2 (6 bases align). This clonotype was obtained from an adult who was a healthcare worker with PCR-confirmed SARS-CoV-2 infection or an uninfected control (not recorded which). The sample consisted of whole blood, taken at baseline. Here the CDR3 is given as CATSERRGGQFF. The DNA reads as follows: TGTGCCACCAGTGAACGGCGGGGTGGGCAGTTCTTC.